The 18 T cell receptor beta chains listed next were all sequenced from one sample in a study of cytomegalovirus exposure and HLA in healthy donors. The repertoire was sequenced with immunoSEQ multiplex PCR; TCRdb's copy has only in-frame clones and lacks some. The sample yields approximately 65,000 clones, approximately 96% seen once. Input material: PBMCs. The source of these receptors is a woman between 18 and 29 years old in good health and CMV-seropositive.

The rearrangement uses TRBV10-1 and TRBJ2-2; TRBD2 might be the D (5 bases). In germline, CDR1 is WNHNN, CDR2 SYGVQD (reference sequence). V gave up 9 bases and J gave up 0 bases, with 8 bases separating them. This CDR3 has 13 residues. The CDR3, as DNA: TGCGCCAGAGGACTCTCGAACACCGGGGAGCTGTTTTTT. Protein sequence: CARGLSNTGELFF.

The rearrangement uses TRBV28 and TRBJ2-7, with no clear D. The germline V gene encodes CDR1 MDHEN and CDR2 SYDVKM. V lost 4 bases and J lost 5, with 12 bases in between. This CDR3 contains 13 residues. CDR3 sequence: CASSWRSANEQYF. CDR3 DNA: TGTGCCAGCAGTTGGCGGTCGGCGAACGAGCAGTACTTC.

This rearrangement joins TRBV6-5 to TRBJ1-3; a weak D match, TRBD1 (6 bases). The V gene lost 6 bases and the J gene lost 2 bases, with 11 bases spanning the gap. The CDR3 sequence is 14 residues long. CDR1 is MNHEY and CDR2 is SVGAGI in the germline V gene. Here the CDR3 DNA reads TGTGCCAGCAGCCCCGAGGGGGCTGGAAACACCATATATTTT. Protein sequence: CASSPEGAGNTIYF.

In its sample, this clone was seen a few times. V usage is TRBV19 and J usage is TRBJ1-4; 8 bases are a match to TRBD1. The length of the CDR3 is 17 residues. The J segment lost 8 bases and the V segment lost 4 bases, leaving 15 bases of the junction unmatched. The germline V gene encodes CDR1 LNHDA and CDR2 SQIVND (reference sequence). CDR3 DNA: TGTGCCAGTAGTAGGGCGACTCAGGGGGCTGCTGGGGAAAAACTGTTTTTT. Amino acid sequence: CASSRATQGAAGEKLFF.

The rearrangement uses TRBV7-9 and TRBJ1-4; the match to TRBD1 covers 10 bases. Trimming cost V 4 bases and J 6 bases; bases outside gene matches: 5. CDR1 SEHNR and CDR2 FQNEAQ come from the germline V gene (reference sequence). The CDR3 runs to 15 residues. The CDR3 protein is CASSSTGTGDEKLFF. CDR3 sequence (DNA): TGTGCCAGCAGCTCTACCGGGACAGGGGATGAAAAACTGTTTTTT. Combining the CDR3 with reference TRBV7-9 and TRBJ1-4 gives the whole variable domain DTGVSQNPRHKITKRGQNVTFRCDPISEHNRLYWYRQTLGQGPEFLTYFQNEAQLEKSRLLSDRFSAERPKGSFSTLEIQRTEQGDSAMYLCASSSTGTGDEKLFFGSGTQLSVL.

The chain recombines TRBV5-4 with TRBJ2-2; 10 nucleotides line up with TRBD2. CDR3 length: 16 residues. V lost 0 bases to trimming and J lost 6 bases; unmatched junction nucleotides: 5. In germline, CDR1 is SGHNT, CDR2 YYREEE (reference sequence). DNA of the CDR3: TGTGCCAGCAGCTTGGTTAGCGGGAGGTTGGCCGGGGAGCTGTTTTTT. It translates to CASSLVSGRLAGELFF.

The CDR3 DNA reads TGTGCCAGCAGCCAAAAGACAGCCTACGAGCAGTACTTC. It is translated as CASSQKTAYEQYF. This chain joins TRBV7-9 and TRBJ2-7; TRBD1 might be the D (5 bases). V was trimmed by 5 bases and J by 2 bases, leaving 10 bases between them. The CDR3 has 13 amino acids. The V gene's germline CDR1 is SEHNR and CDR2 FQNEAQ (reference sequence).

The chain is built from TRBV28 and TRBJ1-2; possibly TRBD1 for D (5 bases). Trimming stripped 7 bases from V and 7 bases from J, with 19 bases between. From germline, CDR1 is MDHEN and CDR2 SYDVKM. This CDR3 comprises 14 residues. In DNA, the CDR3 is TGTGCCAGCACCTCAATAGACAGTATCTCTGGCTACACCTTC. Translation gives CASTSIDSISGYTF.

The chain is built from TRBV7-3 and TRBJ2-5; 7 nucleotides match TRBD2. Per germline, CDR1 SGHTA and CDR2 FQGTGA. This CDR3 is 14 amino acids long. Germline trimming cut 0 bases from V and 5 bases from J; bases unmatched to any gene: 3. The CDR3 nucleotides are TGTGCCAGCAGCTTAACACCCGGGGGGGAGACCCAGTACTTC. It specifies CASSLTPGGETQYF.

This sequence joins TRBV5-4 and TRBJ2-3; no firm D call. The CDR3 is 14 amino acids. V shed 4 bases and J shed 3 bases, with 12 bases lying between them. Germline CDR1 and CDR2: SGHNT and YYREEE (reference sequence). The CDR3 loop is CASSIETWTDTQYF. The CDR3 DNA sequence: TGTGCCAGCAGCATTGAGACTTGGACAGATACGCAGTATTTT.

The chain joins TRBV29-1 to TRBJ2-7; a weak D match, TRBD1 (6 bases). Trimming pared 4 bases from V and 6 bases from J, leaving 13 bases between. CDR1 is SQVTM, CDR2 ANQGSEA, per germline. The CDR3 sequence is 12 residues long. CDR3 nucleotide sequence: TGCAGCGTTGTTCAAGGGGGTGGCGAGCAGTACTTC. It is translated as CSVVQGGGEQYF.

The chain uses TRBV28 and TRBJ2-1; 13 nucleotides line up with TRBD2. CDR1 is MDHEN, CDR2 SYDVKM, per germline. Unmatched junction bases numbered 15, after V lost 11 bases and J lost 8 bases. CDR3 length: 16 residues. The CDR3 is CAASITSGRVHDEQFF. The CDR3 coding sequence is TGTGCCGCCTCAATAACTAGCGGGAGGGTACACGATGAGCAGTTCTTC.

The chain employs TRBV7-2 and TRBJ2-7; D unresolved. V was cut by 5 bases and J by 1 base, with 12 bases left in between. CDR1 and CDR2 (germline): SGHTA, FQGNSA. The CDR3 runs to 14 residues. In nucleotides, the CDR3 is TGTGCCAGCAGCAGAGACTCGACTTCCTACGAGCAGTACTTC. Protein sequence: CASSRDSTSYEQYF.

In DNA form, the CDR3 reads TGTGCCAGCCGTGACAGGACCTACGAGCAGTACTTC. This gives the protein CASRDRTYEQYF. The chain links TRBV28 to TRBJ2-7; D is possibly TRBD1 (6 bases). Germline values: CDR1 MDHEN, CDR2 SYDVKM. V lost 8 bases to trimming and J lost 2 bases, with 10 bases between them. This CDR3 is built from 12 residues.

The chain couples TRBV6-5 to TRBJ2-2; D is uncertain. CDR1 is MNHEY, CDR2 SVGAGI, per germline. V shed 6 bases and J shed 6 bases, with 5 bases lying between them. The CDR3 spans 11 residues. The CDR3 sequence is CASRASGELFF. CDR3 coding DNA: TGTGCCAGCAGGGCCTCCGGGGAGCTGTTTTTT.

The V call is TRBV19, the J call TRBJ2-7, with D maybe TRBD1 (5 bases). Germline-derived CDR1 and CDR2 are LNHDA and SQIVND (reference sequence). The CDR3 contains 15 residues. V was cut by 3 bases and J by 0 bases, with 12 bases left in between. This chain's CDR3 is CASSIKGHISYEQYF. DNA of the CDR3: TGTGCCAGTAGTATTAAGGGGCATATCTCCTACGAGCAGTACTTC.

The chain has TRBV7-3 and TRBJ2-7, with a tentative D call TRBD2 (6 bases). V lost 4 bases to trimming and J lost 0 bases, with 10 bases between them. Germline loops: CDR1 SGHTA, CDR2 FQGTGA. The CDR3 length is 14 residues. CDR3 sequence reads: CASSSRESSYEQYF. CDR3 coding DNA: TGTGCCAGCAGCTCCCGGGAGAGCTCCTACGAGCAGTACTTC. The variable domain in full, with the rest retrieved from reference TRBV7-3 and TRBJ2-7, is GAGVSQTPSNKVTEKGKYVELRCDPISGHTALYWYRQSLGQGPEFLIYFQGTGAADDSGLPNDRFFAVRPEGSVSTLKIQRTERGDSAVYLCASSSRESSYEQYFGPGTRLTVT.

The chain employs TRBV25-1 and TRBJ2-7; D is perhaps TRBD1 (6 bases). V was trimmed by 10 bases and J by 4 bases, leaving 17 bases between them. The CDR3 runs 13 residues. CDR1 is MGHDK, CDR2 SYGVNS, per germline. The chain's CDR3 is CATSDRILYEQYF. DNA of the CDR3: TGTGCCACTTCGGACAGAATTCTTTACGAGCAGTACTTC.